This T cell receptor (beta chain) came from a study of T-cell reconstitution after alpha-beta-depleted transplantation in children. Study-wide results and caveats: There were some patients whose high TCRbeta diversity at day 60 came from surviving recipient T cells and thymic progenitors. It was reported that alpha-beta T cells came from several hundred expanded graft clones (about two months after transplant). At the one-year point after transplant, T-cell counts and TCRbeta diversity were found to come mostly from T cells that had been newly produced.

The CDR3 spans 15 residues. Per the germline V gene, CDR1 is SGHRS and CDR2 is YFSETQ. Deletions cut 0 bases from V and 3 bases from J, with 10 bases between. This clonotype occurred a few times. The antigen remains unidentified. Unique molecular identifiers featured in how the TCRbeta library was prepared. One entry per CDR3 protein results from TCRdb running MiXCR on the PCR reads. In the table there are about a million distinct CDR3 sequences, about 31% of which are singletons. V is TRBV5-1 and J is TRBJ2-4; D gene uncertain. This TCR came from a boy under three years old who had a stem cell transplant for SCID, so the T cells may come from the graft donor. Here the sequenced sample was PBMCs, mostly from graft donor cells, taken 360 days after TCRalphabeta/CD19-depleted stem cell transplant. CDR3 residues: CASSLAGTSKNIQYF. The CDR3 DNA follows: TGCGCCAGCAGCTTGGCCGGAACCAGCAAAAACATTCAGTACTTC.